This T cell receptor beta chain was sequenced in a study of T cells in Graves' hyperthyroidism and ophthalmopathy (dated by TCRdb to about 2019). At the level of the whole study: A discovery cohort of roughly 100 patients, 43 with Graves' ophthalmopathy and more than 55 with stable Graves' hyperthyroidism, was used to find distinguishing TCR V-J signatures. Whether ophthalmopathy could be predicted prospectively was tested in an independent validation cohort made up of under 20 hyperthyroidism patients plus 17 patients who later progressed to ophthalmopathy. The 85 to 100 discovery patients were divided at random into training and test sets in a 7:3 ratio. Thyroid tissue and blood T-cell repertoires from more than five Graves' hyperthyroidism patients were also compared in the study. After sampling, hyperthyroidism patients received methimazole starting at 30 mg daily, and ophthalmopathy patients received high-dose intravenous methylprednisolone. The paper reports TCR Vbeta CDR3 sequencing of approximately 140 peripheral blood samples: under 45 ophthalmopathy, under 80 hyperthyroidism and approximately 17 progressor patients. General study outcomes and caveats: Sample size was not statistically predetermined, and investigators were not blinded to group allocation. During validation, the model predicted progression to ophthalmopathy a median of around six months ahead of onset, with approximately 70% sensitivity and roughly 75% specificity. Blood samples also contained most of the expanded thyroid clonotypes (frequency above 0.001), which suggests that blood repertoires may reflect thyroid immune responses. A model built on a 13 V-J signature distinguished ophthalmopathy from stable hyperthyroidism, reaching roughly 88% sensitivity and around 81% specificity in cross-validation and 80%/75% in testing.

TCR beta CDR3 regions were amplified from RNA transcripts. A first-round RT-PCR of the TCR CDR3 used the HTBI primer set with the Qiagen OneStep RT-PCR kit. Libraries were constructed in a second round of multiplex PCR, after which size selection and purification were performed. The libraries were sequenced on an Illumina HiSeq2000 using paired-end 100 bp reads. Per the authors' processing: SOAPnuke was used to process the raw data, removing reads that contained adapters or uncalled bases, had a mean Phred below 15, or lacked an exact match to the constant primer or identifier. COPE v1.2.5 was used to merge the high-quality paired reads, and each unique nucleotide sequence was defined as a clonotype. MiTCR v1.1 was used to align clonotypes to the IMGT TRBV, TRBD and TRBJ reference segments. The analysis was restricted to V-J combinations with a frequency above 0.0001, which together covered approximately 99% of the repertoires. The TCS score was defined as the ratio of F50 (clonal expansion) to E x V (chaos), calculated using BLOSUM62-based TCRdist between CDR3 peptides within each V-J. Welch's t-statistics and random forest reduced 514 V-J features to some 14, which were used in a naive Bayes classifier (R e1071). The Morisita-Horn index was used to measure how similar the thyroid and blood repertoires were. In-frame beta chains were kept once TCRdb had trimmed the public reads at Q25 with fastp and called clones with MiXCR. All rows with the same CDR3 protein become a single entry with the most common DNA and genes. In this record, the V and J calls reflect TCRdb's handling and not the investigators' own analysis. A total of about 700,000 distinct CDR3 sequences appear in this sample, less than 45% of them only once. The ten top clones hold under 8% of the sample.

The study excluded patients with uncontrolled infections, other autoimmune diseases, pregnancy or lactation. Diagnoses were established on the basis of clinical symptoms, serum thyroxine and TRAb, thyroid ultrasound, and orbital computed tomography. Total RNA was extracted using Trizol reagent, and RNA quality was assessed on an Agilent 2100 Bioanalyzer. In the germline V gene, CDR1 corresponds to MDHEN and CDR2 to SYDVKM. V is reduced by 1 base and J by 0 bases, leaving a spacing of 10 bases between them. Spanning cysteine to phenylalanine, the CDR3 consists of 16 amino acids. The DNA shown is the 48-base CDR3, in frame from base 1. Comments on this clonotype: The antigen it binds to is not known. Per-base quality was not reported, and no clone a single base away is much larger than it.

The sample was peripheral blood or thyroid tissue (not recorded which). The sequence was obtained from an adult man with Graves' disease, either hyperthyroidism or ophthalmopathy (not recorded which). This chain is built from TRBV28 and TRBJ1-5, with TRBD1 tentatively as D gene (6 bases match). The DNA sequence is TGTGCCAGCAGTTTATCTGGGACATCTAGCAATCAGCCCCAGCATTTT. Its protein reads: CASSLSGTSSNQPQHF.